These 17 T cell receptor beta chains were sequenced from one sample in a study of siplizumab effects on memory and regulatory T cells. Only in-frame clones appear in the TCRdb table, and some are missing; sequencing was by immunoSEQ multiplex PCR. The sample shows approximately 94,000 clones, less than 95% of them seen only once. The sequenced sample was non-Treg CD4+ T cells sorted from blood. Every receptor here comes from a human donor in good health.

This chain uses TRBV10-1 with TRBJ2-1; 11 bases map to TRBD2. The trim removed 5 bases at V and 6 bases at J, leaving 9 bases unmatched. CDR1 is WNHNN and CDR2 is SYGVQD in the germline V gene (reference sequence). The CDR3 totals 16 residues. The DNA for the CDR3 is TGCGCCAGCAGTCCAGGAATTAGCGGGAGGGCCAATGAGCAGTTCTTC. Its translation is CASSPGISGRANEQFF.

The chain couples TRBV18 to TRBJ2-5; no reliable D call. V gave up 0 bases and J gave up 5 bases, with 7 bases separating them. Looked up from germline, CDR1 is KGHSH and CDR2 is LQKENI. The CDR3 is 13 amino acids. CDR3 amino acids: CASSPPGSETQYF. In DNA form, the CDR3 reads TGTGCCAGCTCACCACCGGGCAGCGAGACCCAGTACTTC.

The CDR3 loop is CASSQSQGTTNEKLFF. The DNA for the CDR3 is TGTGCCAGCAGCCAAAGTCAGGGGACAACTAATGAAAAACTGTTTTTT. The V and J genes are TRBV4-2 and TRBJ1-4; D may be TRBD1 (6 bases). CDR1 and CDR2 (germline): LGHNA, YNFKEQ. The CDR3 consists of 16 residues. The germline V and J ends were trimmed by 2 bases and 0 bases, with 10 bases remaining between them.

The V and J genes are TRBV25-1 and TRBJ2-4, with TRBD2 matching 8 bases. This CDR3 has 18 amino acids. CDR1 is MGHDK, CDR2 SYGVNS, per germline. With V trimmed by 6 bases and J by 3 bases, 16 bases remained unmatched. The CDR3 protein is CASSTAPGGEGDKNIQYF. The CDR3 DNA is TGTGCCAGCAGCACTGCGCCGGGGGGGGAGGGAGACAAAAACATTCAGTACTTC.

The chain has TRBV9 and TRBJ2-4; D could derive from TRBD1 or TRBD2 (5 bases each). The germline CDR1 and CDR2 sequences are SGDLS and YYNGEE. With 5 bases removed from V and 0 bases from J, the gap between germline ends came to 12 bases. The CDR3 extends over 15 amino acids. The CDR3 loop is CASSGDGLAKNIQYF. CDR3 DNA: TGTGCCAGCAGTGGGGACGGTTTAGCCAAAAACATTCAGTACTTC.

The chain couples TRBV10-1 to TRBJ2-7; weak D call: TRBD1 (6 bases). CDR3 length: 16 amino acids. Germline V gene lookup returns CDR1 WNHNN and CDR2 SYGVQD (reference sequence). Trimming pared 6 bases from V and 3 bases from J, leaving 21 bases between. CDR3 nucleotides: TGCGCCAGCAGAATCGTCGGCAGGGGATATCTCTACGAGCAGTACTTC. Amino acid sequence: CASRIVGRGYLYEQYF.

A single count supports this clone. V usage is TRBV6-1 and J usage is TRBJ1-2; possibly TRBD1 for D (6 bases). This CDR3 is built from 14 residues. Germline V lookup: CDR1 MNHNS, CDR2 SASEGT. The germline V and J ends were trimmed by 2 bases and 3 bases, with 10 bases remaining between them. The CDR3 bases are TGTGCCAGCAGTGAATCGGGGGGCGACTATGGCTACACCTTC. This encodes CASSESGGDYGYTF.

The gene calls are TRBV7-3 and TRBJ1-2; possibly TRBD1 for D (5 bases). The CDR3 length is 12 residues. CDR1 is SGHTA, CDR2 FQGTGA, per germline. Trimming shortened V by 2 bases and J by 14 bases, and 15 bases separated the two germline ends. The CDR3 sequence is CASSLAGTLRTF. CDR3 DNA: TGTGCCAGCAGCTTAGCCGGGACCTTACGGACCTTC.

This chain joins TRBV19 and TRBJ1-5; 8 bases match TRBD1. The ends lost 4 bases at V and 5 bases at J; junction bases unmatched: 13. This CDR3 is built from 17 residues. The germline gives CDR1 LNHDA, CDR2 SQIVND (reference sequence). The CDR3 reads CASSTAPGQGADQPQHF. The CDR3 region has the DNA TGTGCCAGTAGTACGGCCCCGGGGCAGGGGGCCGATCAGCCCCAGCATTTT.

The chain uses TRBV27 and TRBJ1-6; 9 bases agree with TRBD1. Losses at the gene ends were 5 bases for V and 8 bases for J; bases not matched to a gene: 7. The CDR3 runs 15 residues. Germline V CDR1 and CDR2: MNHEY, SMNVEV (reference sequence). CDR3 in DNA: TGTGCCAGCAGTACCCGGGACAGGGATTATTCACCCCTCCACTTT. This translates into CASSTRDRDYSPLHF.

The chain carries TRBV6-6 and TRBJ1-1; D call uncertain. V was shortened by 6 bases and J by 7 bases, with 12 bases between the two germline ends. The CDR3 extends over 12 amino acids. CDR1 and CDR2 (germline): MNHNY, SVGAGI (reference sequence). CDR3 coding DNA: TGTGCCAGCAGCTCCTCGCGATTTGAAGCTTTCTTT. It yields the protein CASSSSRFEAFF.

V is TRBV25-1 and J is TRBJ2-7; D call uncertain. CDR3 length equals 11 residues. Germline V gene data show CDR1 as MGHDK and CDR2 as SYGVNS. The V end lost 3 bases, the J end lost 0 bases, and 0 bases lay between the germline ends. The CDR3 DNA follows: TGTGCCAGCAGTGACTCCTACGAGCAGTACTTC. It specifies CASSDSYEQYF.

V is TRBV28 and J is TRBJ2-3, with D possibly being TRBD1 or TRBD2 (5 bases each). Germline-derived CDR1 and CDR2 are MDHEN and SYDVKM. Trimming left V 6 bases short and J 6 bases short, with 19 bases between. The CDR3 is 15 residues long. CDR3 DNA sequence: TGTGCCAGCAGCCCTTCATGGGGGTGGAGCGATACGCAGTATTTT. This encodes CASSPSWGWSDTQYF.

This clone came up a few times. The CDR3 DNA sequence: TGCGCCAGCGCGGGGGAGCTGGGGGAGCAGTACTTC. Protein sequence: CASAGELGEQYF. V usage is TRBV10-1 and J usage is TRBJ2-7, with 7 nucleotides matching TRBD2. Germline lookup yields CDR1 WNHNN and CDR2 SYGVQD (reference sequence). V lost 8 bases and J lost 7; bases outside the gene matches: 8. The CDR3 extends over 12 amino acids.

The rearrangement joins TRBV19 to TRBJ2-3; 7 nucleotides agree with TRBD2. The CDR3 is 15 amino acids. The germline gives CDR1 LNHDA, CDR2 SQIVND (reference sequence). V lost 5 bases, J lost 1 base, and 6 bases stayed unmatched. Written as DNA, the CDR3 is TGTGCCAGTAGTGAGGCGGGAGTTGGCACAGATACGCAGTATTTT. It specifies CASSEAGVGTDTQYF.

The chain uses TRBV11-2 and TRBJ2-3, with TRBD2 identical over 9 bases. With 3 bases clipped from V and 2 bases from J, the junction kept 6 bases outside the gene matches. The CDR3 is made up of 16 amino acids. Germline CDR1 and CDR2: SGHAT and FQNNGV. This CDR3 reads CASSFFSGRTTDTQYF. The CDR3 DNA follows: TGTGCCAGCAGCTTTTTCAGCGGGAGGACCACAGATACGCAGTATTTT.

This chain uses TRBV5-8 with TRBJ2-6; D uncertain. The germline V gene has CDR1 SGHTS and CDR2 YDEGEE. Trimming removed 6 bases at V and 0 bases at J, with 7 bases between. CDR3 length equals 14 residues. The CDR3 protein is CASNSGSGANVLTF. The CDR3 DNA reads TGTGCCAGCAACTCAGGCTCTGGGGCCAACGTCCTGACTTTC.